This passage covers 25 T cell receptor beta chains from one sample sequenced in a study of beta chain features in type 1 diabetes. Every isolated RNA sample was fully reverse transcribed, so sequencing captured expressed TCRB transcripts. Clones were read by immunoSEQ multiplex PCR, and TCRdb kept only the in-frame ones, dropping some. This table has a few hundred thousand clones, 15% appearing once. Antigens of these TCRs are unknown. Broader study findings: Moderately but significantly shorter TCRB CDR3s were found in Type 1 diabetes patients in all four CD4+ subsets.

Sequencing used naive CD4+ T cells from blood. Receptors were obtained from a man between 18 and 35 years old with type 1 diabetes.

The chain links TRBV25-1 to TRBJ2-1; 13 bases are a match to TRBD2. V shed 1 base and J 8 bases; nucleotides not matched to a gene: 5. Germline values: CDR1 MGHDK, CDR2 SYGVNS. The CDR3 runs to 16 residues. The CDR3 sequence: CASSEWTSGSVDEQFF. The CDR3, as DNA: TGTGCCAGCAGTGAATGGACTAGCGGGAGTGTCGATGAGCAGTTCTTC.

The rearrangement uses TRBV28 and TRBJ1-4, with a possible D match to TRBD1 (5 bases). Deletions cut 6 bases from V and 8 bases from J, with 16 bases between. CDR1 is MDHEN and CDR2 is SYDVKM in the germline V gene. This CDR3 spans 14 amino acids. For the CDR3, the DNA is TGTGCCAGCAGGTACCAGGGAAGAGGAGAAAAACTGTTTTTT. Amino acid sequence: CASRYQGRGEKLFF.

This sequence joins TRBV6-6 and TRBJ2-7, with no clear D. The CDR3 length is 14 residues. The V gene lost 6 bases and the J gene lost 0 bases, with 12 bases spanning the gap. CDR1 and CDR2 (germline): MNHNY, SVGAGI (reference sequence). DNA for the CDR3: TGTGCCAGCAGCCATGCACGGGTCTCCTACGAGCAGTACTTC. Translating it yields CASSHARVSYEQYF.

The chain joins TRBV30 to TRBJ1-5; D is uncertain. V was cut by 5 bases and J by 2 bases, with 16 bases left in between. This CDR3 region has 15 residues. The germline V gene encodes CDR1 GTSNPN and CDR2 SVGIG (reference sequence). The CDR3 spells CAWDTASGGNQPQHF. DNA for the CDR3: TGTGCCTGGGATACAGCCTCCGGCGGCAATCAGCCCCAGCATTTT.

A few counts support this clone. This chain links TRBV7-9 with TRBJ2-5; D gene unclear. The germline V gene encodes CDR1 SEHNR and CDR2 FQNEAQ (reference sequence). The V end lost 5 bases, the J end lost 4 bases, and 17 bases lay between the germline ends. This CDR3 contains 15 residues. This CDR3 is CASSTPGGVRETQYF. DNA of the CDR3: TGTGCCAGCAGCACCCCTGGCGGAGTGAGAGAGACCCAGTACTTC.

The V gene is TRBV11-2, the J gene TRBJ2-7, with D tentatively TRBD1 (5 bases). V lost 5 bases and J 0 bases, leaving 11 bases between the germline ends. CDR3 length equals 14 residues. Germline V gene lookup returns CDR1 SGHAT and CDR2 FQNNGV. In DNA form, the CDR3 reads TGTGCCAGCAGCCCCCCACAGGACTCCTACGAGCAGTACTTC. This encodes CASSPPQDSYEQYF.

The chain combines TRBV14 with TRBJ2-7, with 12 bases fitting TRBD2. The CDR3 is 16 amino acids. Germline V gene lookup returns CDR1 SGHDN and CDR2 FVKESK. J gave up 6 bases and V 0 bases, and 6 bases lay outside the gene matches. CDR3 nucleotides: TGTGCCAGCAGCCAAGATTTGGCTAGCGGGAGGGTCGAGCAGTACTTC. Translated, it gives CASSQDLASGRVEQYF.

The gene calls are TRBV7-9 and TRBJ1-3; D call uncertain. Germline V gives CDR1 SEHNR, CDR2 FQNEAQ (reference sequence). The V end was cut by 5 bases, the J end by 6 bases, with 8 bases between. The CDR3 sequence is 12 residues long. The CDR3 sequence: CASSLSSNTIYF. CDR3 in DNA: TGTGCCAGCAGCCTCTCTTCAAACACCATATATTTT.

The rearrangement uses TRBV28 and TRBJ1-1, with D uncertain. CDR3 length: 12 amino acids. The V gene's germline CDR1 is MDHEN and CDR2 SYDVKM. Trimming left V 7 bases short and J 7 bases short, with 13 bases between. CDR3 sequence: CASTHSGDEAFF. The CDR3, as DNA: TGTGCCAGCACCCACTCCGGGGATGAAGCTTTCTTT.

This clone has more than one count but fewer than ten. The V and J genes are TRBV30 and TRBJ2-1, with a weak D call TRBD1 (5 bases). CDR1 and CDR2 (germline): GTSNPN, SVGIG (reference sequence). V was trimmed by 0 bases and J by 3 bases, leaving 12 bases between them. The CDR3 is 15 residues long. The CDR3 reads CAWSVGQGYYNEQFF. CDR3 bases: TGTGCCTGGAGTGTAGGGCAGGGCTACTACAATGAGCAGTTCTTC.

Remarks on this clone: The sample has other DNA sequences that encode this CDR3 too. V and J are TRBV18 and TRBJ2-5; D is perhaps TRBD2 (5 bases). V dropped 1 base and J dropped 5 bases, with 5 bases sitting between them. CDR1 KGHSH and CDR2 LQKENI come from the germline V gene. The CDR3 is made up of 12 amino acids. The CDR3 DNA sequence: TGTGCCAGCTCACCACGGGAGGAGACCCAGTACTTC. Translated: CASSPREETQYF.

This clone was detected only a few times. The V gene is TRBV11-2, the J gene TRBJ1-1; the D is unclear. Germline-derived CDR1 and CDR2 are SGHAT and FQNNGV. V was cut by 2 bases and J by 5 bases, with 12 bases left in between. The CDR3 sequence is 14 residues long. Here the CDR3 DNA reads TGTGCCAGCAGCTTACTAGTACCGGGGACTGAAGCTTTCTTT. It translates to CASSLLVPGTEAFF.

This clone turned up a few times. V usage is TRBV11-2 and J usage is TRBJ2-2; D gene uncertain. CDR1 is SGHAT and CDR2 is FQNNGV in the germline V gene. The CDR3 has 11 amino acids. V lost 5 bases, J lost 11 bases, and 9 bases lay in between. In DNA, the CDR3 is TGTGCCAGCAGCGCTGCAGGAGAGCTGTTTTTT. Translation gives CASSAAGELFF.

This clone was seen a handful of times. The chain recombines TRBV7-7 with TRBJ2-1, with TRBD2 as a possible D gene (6 bases). The V gene's germline CDR1 is SSHAT and CDR2 FNYEAQ (reference sequence). Trimming removed 6 bases from V and 8 bases from J, with 20 bases in between. The CDR3 contains 15 residues. The CDR3 reads CASSQAGLPGDEQFF. Here the CDR3 DNA reads TGTGCCAGCAGTCAGGCGGGACTCCCCGGGGATGAGCAGTTCTTC.

This chain joins TRBV30 and TRBJ2-7; D may be TRBD1 (6 bases). Trimming cost V 2 bases and J 2 bases, with 13 bases left between them. The germline CDR1 and CDR2 sequences are GTSNPN and SVGIG (reference sequence). The length of the CDR3 is 14 residues. Written as DNA, the CDR3 is TGTGCCTGGAGTTCAGGGGAAGCGCCCTACGAGCAGTACTTC. Its translation is CAWSSGEAPYEQYF.

A remark on this clone: The DNA is omitted, as the CDR3 cannot be located on it reliably, and the CDR3 follows TCRdb's listing. This chain connects TRBV11-2 to TRBJ2-2; TRBD2, the table's D call, was not compared with the DNA. The CDR3 has 15 amino acids, counting both end residues. CDR1 is SGHAT, CDR2 FQNNGV, per germline. The CDR3 sequence: CASSSSGGNTGELFF.

This clone was observed a few times. Written as DNA, the CDR3 is TGTGCCTGGAGTGTGTCGGGACAGGGGTTCTATGGCTACACCTTC. It yields the protein CAWSVSGQGFYGYTF. The chain employs TRBV30 and TRBJ1-2; 10 bases are a match to TRBD1. V lost 0 bases, J lost 4 bases, and 5 bases stayed unmatched. CDR3 size: 15 residues. CDR1 is GTSNPN, CDR2 SVGIG, per germline (reference sequence).

This clone was recorded once. The chain carries TRBV7-2 and TRBJ1-2, with TRBD1 matching over 8 bases. V shed 5 bases and J 8 bases; nucleotides not matched to a gene: 10. The germline V gene has CDR1 SGHTA and CDR2 FQGNSA. This CDR3 has 14 amino acids. CDR3 sequence (DNA): TGTGCCAGCAGCCGACCCGGGACAGGCGCAGGCTACACCTTC. It translates to CASSRPGTGAGYTF. The variable domain in full, with the rest retrieved from reference TRBV7-2 and TRBJ1-2, is GAGVSQSPSNKVTEKGKDVELRCDPISGHTALYWYRQSLGQGLEFLIYFQGNSAPDKSGLPSDRFSAERTGGSVSTLTIQRTQQEDSAVYLCASSRPGTGAGYTFGSGTRLTVV.

The J gene is TRBJ1-5, the V gene TRBV28, with a weak D call TRBD1 (5 bases). The CDR3 consists of 14 residues. The V end lost 5 bases, the J end lost 0 bases, and 8 bases lay between the germline ends. The germline V gene encodes CDR1 MDHEN and CDR2 SYDVKM. The DNA for the CDR3 is TGTGCCAGCAGTCGACAGTATAGCAATCAGCCCCAGCATTTT. Its protein product is CASSRQYSNQPQHF.

This clone was counted a few times. CDR3 residues: CASRQGGYTF. CDR3 nucleotide sequence: TGTGCAAGTCGACAGGGTGGCTACACCTTC. The chain joins TRBV12-2 to TRBJ1-2; the D call TRBD1 from the table was never checked on the DNA. TRBV12-2 is labeled a pseudogene. The CDR3 has 10 amino acids.

This chain links TRBV7-9 with TRBJ2-1, with a weak D call TRBD2 (5 bases). Germline V gene data show CDR1 as SEHNR and CDR2 as FQNEAQ (reference sequence). This CDR3 is 15 amino acids long. V dropped 3 bases and J dropped 2 bases, with 11 bases sitting between them. The CDR3 nucleotides are TGTGCCAGCAGCTTGGGGAGCGGACCCTACAATGAGCAGTTCTTC. It translates to CASSLGSGPYNEQFF. Based on the CDR3 plus reference TRBV7-9 and TRBJ2-1, the full variable domain is DTGVSQNPRHKITKRGQNVTFRCDPISEHNRLYWYRQTLGQGPEFLTYFQNEAQLEKSRLLSDRFSAERPKGSFSTLEIQRTEQGDSAMYLCASSLGSGPYNEQFFGPGTRLTVL.

This sequence joins TRBV27 and TRBJ2-7; the match to TRBD2 covers 9 bases. CDR1 and CDR2 from the germline V gene are MNHEY and SMNVEV (reference sequence). The CDR3 has 15 residues. The trim removed 6 bases at V and 3 bases at J, leaving 9 bases unmatched. The CDR3 loop is CASRDLASGNYEQYF. CDR3 in DNA: TGTGCCAGCAGGGATCTGGCTAGCGGGAACTACGAGCAGTACTTC.

This chain connects TRBV9 to TRBJ2-1, with 9 bases lining up with TRBD2. The CDR3 loop spans 15 amino acids. Per germline, CDR1 SGDLS and CDR2 YYNGEE. J gave up 2 bases and V 0 bases, and 0 bases lay outside the gene matches. The CDR3 sequence is CASSVASGAYNEQFF. CDR3 DNA sequence: TGTGCCAGCAGCGTAGCTAGCGGGGCCTACAATGAGCAGTTCTTC.

This chain uses TRBV2 with TRBJ2-4, with a tentative D call TRBD1 (9 bases). The CDR3 is 18 amino acids. V lost 5 bases to trimming and J lost 5 bases, with 25 bases between them. Per the germline V gene, CDR1 is SNHLY and CDR2 is FYNNEI. CDR3 DNA: TGTGCCAGCAGTTGGGGACAGGGTCAAAGCGGGAGTCAAAACATTCAGTACTTC. It is translated as CASSWGQGQSGSQNIQYF.

This clone occurred a few times. The chain is built from TRBV7-9 and TRBJ1-2; the D gene is possibly TRBD1 (5 bases). V was pared by 5 bases and J by 3 bases, with 13 bases between. The CDR3 sequence is 14 residues long. Germline lookup yields CDR1 SEHNR and CDR2 FQNEAQ (reference sequence). CDR3 amino acids: CASSDGQGYYGYTF. The CDR3 DNA is TGTGCCAGCAGCGATGGGCAGGGTTACTATGGCTACACCTTC.